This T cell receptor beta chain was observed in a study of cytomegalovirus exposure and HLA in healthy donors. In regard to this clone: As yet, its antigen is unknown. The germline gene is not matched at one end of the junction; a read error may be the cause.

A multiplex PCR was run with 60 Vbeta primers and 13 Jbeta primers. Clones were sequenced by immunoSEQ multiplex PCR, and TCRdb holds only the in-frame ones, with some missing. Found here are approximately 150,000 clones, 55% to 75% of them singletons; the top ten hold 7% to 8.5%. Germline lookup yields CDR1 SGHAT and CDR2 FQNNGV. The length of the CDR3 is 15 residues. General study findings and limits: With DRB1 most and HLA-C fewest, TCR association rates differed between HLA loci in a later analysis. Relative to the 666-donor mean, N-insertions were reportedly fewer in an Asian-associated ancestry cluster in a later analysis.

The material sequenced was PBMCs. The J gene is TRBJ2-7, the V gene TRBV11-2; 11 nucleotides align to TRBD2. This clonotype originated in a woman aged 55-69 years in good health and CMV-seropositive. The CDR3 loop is CASRVSGRGSYEQYF. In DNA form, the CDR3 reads TGTGCCAGCAGGGTTAGCGGGAGGGGTTCCTACGAGCAGTACTTT.